The rows below give T cell receptor beta chains drawn from one sample of a study of T-cell reconstitution after alpha-beta-depleted transplantation in children. MiXCR was run by TCRdb on the PCR reads, yielding one entry per CDR3 protein. The table lists about 200,000 distinct CDR3 sequences, about 6% of them singletons, with around 4.1% in the top ten. The sequencing used PBMCs, collected before TCRalphabeta/CD19-depleted stem cell transplant. The receptor source for this set is a girl under two years old with combined immunodeficiency, due to receive a stem cell transplant. Both conserved end residues are part of each CDR3. D genes are given only for firm matches. The size entry gives once, few or many counts, or a class when the clone is expanded.

14 NA TRBJ2-3 many TRBV12-3/TRBV12-4 TGTGCCAGCAGTTTTATCCTTAACACAGATACGCAGTATTTT CASSFILNTDTQYF
14 TRBD1 TRBJ1-2 many TRBV5-1 TGCGCCAGCAGCCCGTGGACAGGGACGGATGGCTACACCTTC CASSPWTGTDGYTF
10 NA TRBJ1-1 many TRBV12-3/TRBV12-4 TGTGCCAGCGGGAATCAAGGCCCTTTCTTT CASGNQGPFF
16 NA TRBJ2-7 few TRBV5-1 TGCGCCAGCAGCTTGGCGGGGACCCCTCGCTCCTACGAGCAGTACTTC CASSLAGTPRSYEQYF
16 TRBD2 TRBJ2-1 many TRBV7-6 TGTGCCAGCAGCCCGAGACTAGCAACTATTCACAATGAGCAGTTCTTC CASSPRLATIHNEQFF
15 NA TRBJ2-7 many TRBV4-2 TGTGCCAGCAGCCAAACCGGGACTGGCCTCTACGAGCAGTACTTC CASSQTGTGLYEQYF
16 NA TRBJ2-2 many TRBV4-2 TGTGCCAGCAGCCCCCGGGCAGGGGAATACACCGGGGAGCTGTTTTTT CASSPRAGEYTGELFF
14 TRBD1 TRBJ2-7 many TRBV5-1 TGCGCCAGCAGCCGGACAGGGAACGTCTACGAGCAGTACTTC CASSRTGNVYEQYF
17 NA TRBJ2-1 many TRBV25-1 TGTGCCAGCAGTGGGGGGCCAGTTTTTACCGACTACAATGAGCAGTTCTTC CASSGGPVFTDYNEQFF
14 TRBD2 TRBJ2-4 many TRBV5-1 TGCGCCAGCAGCCCGACTAGCGGGAGAAACATTCAGTACTTC CASSPTSGRNIQYF
13 NA TRBJ1-6 few TRBV2 TGTGCCAGCGGAGGGATCCCCAATTCACCCCTCCACTTT CASGGIPNSPLHF
11 NA TRBJ1-2 many TRBV5-1 TGCGCCAGCAGCGACCGGAAGAGCTACACCTTC CASSDRKSYTF
15 NA TRBJ2-3 many TRBV2 TGTGCCAGCAGTGGAAGGCAGGGAAGTACAGATACGCAGTATTTT CASSGRQGSTDTQYF
12 NA TRBJ2-7 many TRBV28 TGTGCCAGCAGTTGTCTGTCGTACGAGCAGTACTTC CASSCLSYEQYF
16 NA TRBJ2-1 many TRBV5-1 TGCGCCAGCAGCTTGATTGGGGGGAACATCCACAATGAGCAGTTCTTC CASSLIGGNIHNEQFF
13 NA TRBJ1-5 many TRBV6-5 TGTGCCAGCAGTTACGGTAGCAATCAGCCCCAGCATTTT CASSYGSNQPQHF
14 NA TRBJ2-5 many TRBV12-3/TRBV12-4 TGTGCCAGCAGTTATCAAACCAGCCAAGAGACCCAGTACTTC CASSYQTSQETQYF
14 TRBD1 TRBJ1-6 many TRBV24-1 TGTGCCACCAGTGATTCCAGGGACAGTTCACCCCTCCACTTT CATSDSRDSSPLHF
13 NA TRBJ1-6 many TRBV20-1 TGCAGTGCTGTTACAGGGACGAATTTGGCCCTCCACTTT CSAVTGTNLALHF
13 NA TRBJ2-7 many TRBV29-1 TGCAGCGTTTTCTGGCCAGACACCTACGAGCAGTACTTC CSVFWPDTYEQYF